Following are 8 T cell receptor beta chains from one sample sequenced in a study of T cells in Graves' hyperthyroidism and ophthalmopathy. Amplified TCR beta CDR3 regions derived from RNA transcripts. With the HTBI primer set, the TCR CDR3 went through a first round of RT-PCR. TCRdb analysed the multiplex PCR reads with MiXCR anew, one entry per CDR3 protein. The sample has 500,000 to 750,000 distinct CDR3 sequences, around 45% seen once. Source material: peripheral blood or thyroid tissue (not recorded which). Receptors originate from a woman under 30 with Graves' hyperthyroidism.

This clonotype came up a few times. The chain recombines TRBV20-1 with TRBJ2-3, with D hard to call. The CDR3 consists of 11 residues. Germline V gives CDR1 DFQATT, CDR2 SNEGSKA (reference sequence). V lost 3 bases and J lost 5, with 6 bases in between. The CDR3 nucleotides read TGCAGTGCTAGTCCCGGAGATACGCAGTATTTT. The encoded protein is CSASPGDTQYF.

This clonotype was seen at least ten times. This chain uses TRBV2 with TRBJ1-5; D is possibly TRBD1 (6 bases). This CDR3 is built from 13 residues. V gave up 5 bases and J gave up 7 bases, with 12 bases separating them. Per germline, CDR1 SNHLY and CDR2 FYNNEI. As DNA, the CDR3 is TGTGCCAGCAGTTCTGGACAGACCCAGCCCCAGCATTTT. Protein product: CASSSGQTQPQHF.

This clonotype was observed at least ten times. DNA of the CDR3: TGTGCCAGCAGCTTAGGGCTAGCGGGAGTTGAGCAGTACTTC. It specifies CASSLGLAGVEQYF. The chain uses TRBV7-9 and TRBJ2-7, with TRBD2 identical over 10 bases. The V and J ends lost 1 base and 7 bases, in that order; junction bases with no gene match: 4. The germline V gene encodes CDR1 SEHNR and CDR2 FQNEAQ (reference sequence). The CDR3 contains 14 residues.

The V call is TRBV7-9, the J call TRBJ1-2; the match to TRBD1 covers 10 bases. With 5 bases clipped from V and 4 bases from J, the junction kept 4 bases outside the gene matches. Germline CDR1 and CDR2: SEHNR and FQNEAQ (reference sequence). This CDR3 region has 14 residues. The CDR3: CASSPGTGVYGYTF. The CDR3 DNA reads as TGTGCCAGCAGCCCAGGGACAGGGGTCTATGGCTACACCTTC.

This clonotype was detected many times. The rearrangement uses TRBV19 and TRBJ1-6; 12 bases are shared with TRBD1. Losses at the gene ends were 3 bases for V and 8 bases for J; bases not matched to a gene: 2. The CDR3 has 15 amino acids. CDR1 is LNHDA, CDR2 SQIVND, per germline (reference sequence). The DNA of the CDR3 is TGTGCCAGTAGTATCCGGGACAGGGGGCATTCACCCCTCCACTTT. Its translation is CASSIRDRGHSPLHF. The variable domain in full, completed from reference TRBV19 and TRBJ1-6, reads DGGITQSPKYLFRKEGQNVTLSCEQNLNHDAMYWYRQDPGQGLRLIYYSQIVNDFQKGDIAEGYSVSREKKESFPLTVTSAQKNPTAFYLCASSIRDRGHSPLHFGNGTRLTVT.

This clonotype was counted ten times or more. V usage is TRBV19 and J usage is TRBJ2-7; 7 positions agree with TRBD2. Trimming at V came to 2 bases and at J to 4 bases, leaving 8 bases not matched to a gene. CDR1 and CDR2 from the germline V gene are LNHDA and SQIVND (reference sequence). The CDR3 is 15 residues long. CDR3 bases: TGTGCCAGTAGTATATCGGCGGGAGAGTTGTACGAGCAGTACTTC. This sequence encodes CASSISAGELYEQYF.

The sample holds many counts of this clonotype. V is TRBV27 and J is TRBJ1-2, with 7 bases aligning to TRBD1. The length of the CDR3 is 13 residues. Germline V gene data show CDR1 as MNHEY and CDR2 as SMNVEV (reference sequence). V lost 8 bases, J lost 4 bases, and 7 bases stayed unmatched. The CDR3 is CASGNRGGYGYTF. CDR3 DNA sequence: TGTGCCAGCGGGAACAGGGGTGGCTATGGCTACACCTTC.

This clonotype was detected ten times or more. V is TRBV5-6 and J is TRBJ1-5; D is undetermined. Trimming left V 2 bases short and J 5 bases short, with 5 bases between. The CDR3 contains 12 residues. The germline CDR1 and CDR2 sequences are SGHDT and YYEEEE. CDR3: CASSFGDQPQHF. The CDR3 bases are TGTGCCAGCAGCTTCGGGGATCAGCCCCAGCATTTT. The entire variable domain, with the rest obtained from reference TRBV5-6 and TRBJ1-5, is as follows: DAGVTQSPTHLIKTRGQQVTLRCSPKSGHDTVSWYQQALGQGPQFIFQYYEEEERQRGNFPDRFSGHQFPNYSSELNVNALLLGDSALYLCASSFGDQPQHFGDGTRLSIL.